This T cell receptor (beta chain) was identified during a study of cytomegalovirus exposure and HLA in healthy donors. Measured with immunoSEQ multiplex PCR; TCRdb has only the in-frame clones, and not every one. The sample carries under 200,000 clones, roughly nine tenths recorded once. This CDR3 is 15 amino acids long. In germline, CDR1 is MDHEN, CDR2 SYDVKM. V was pared by 5 bases and J by 0 bases, with 14 bases between. The V call is TRBV28, the J call TRBJ2-7, with D possibly being TRBD1 (5 bases). Input material: PBMCs. The receptor comes from a woman aged 18 to 35 in good health and CMV-seropositive. The CDR3 sequence is CASSPTAASSYEQYF. For the CDR3, the DNA is TGTGCCAGCAGTCCGACAGCCGCGAGCTCCTACGAGCAGTACTTC.